The T cell receptor (beta chain) described here comes from a study of PD-1 blockade in mismatch repair-deficient tumors. Sequencing used immunoSEQ multiplex PCR; TCRdb keeps in-frame clones, though not all of them. Of some 120,000 clones listed, 86% are singletons. A few counts support this clone. The CDR3 sequence is 15 residues long. After removal of 4 bases from V and 3 bases from J, the junction contained 7 bases not matched to a gene. Germline CDR1 SGHRS, CDR2 YFSETQ. The origin of this receptor is an adult with mismatch repair-deficient cancer. V and J are TRBV5-1 and TRBJ2-3, with TRBD1 matching 8 bases. This material consisted of peripheral blood, taken 44 weeks after starting pembrolizumab. The CDR3 nucleotides read TGCGCCAGCAGCGCCGGCAGGGGGCAAACAGATACGCAGTATTTT. It yields the protein CASSAGRGQTDTQYF.